Below are 9 T cell receptor beta chains sequenced from a single sample in a study of T-cell memory formation after mild COVID-19 listed by TCRdb under 2021. The library was generated by 5' RACE. Instrument used: Illumina NovaSeq 6000. Starting from the raw public reads, TCRdb applied fastp trimming at Q25, assembled clones with MiXCR and retained in-frame beta chains. When rows share a CDR3 protein, they turn into one entry using the most common DNA and genes. Across this sample there are 530,000 or so distinct CDR3 sequences, with about 18% seen only once. About 8.6% of the sample is taken by the ten largest. Sample: PBMCs or a T cell subset sorted from them (not recorded which). These receptor sequences come from an adult woman who had mild COVID-19 (a few samples of this study predate the infection). The sample titles of this study are shuffled in the database, so cell type and time point are left out; the donor was told from shared clones.

The chain joins TRBV6-1 to TRBJ2-1; the D is unclear. The CDR3 length is 11 residues. Per germline, CDR1 MNHNS and CDR2 SASEGT. The V and J ends lost 8 bases and 8 bases respectively, with 10 bases between them. The CDR3 sequence: CASSRSDEQFF. DNA of the CDR3: TGTGCCAGCTCTAGGAGCGATGAGCAGTTCTTC.

This clonotype was recorded at least ten times. V and J are TRBV19 and TRBJ2-1, with 9 bases identical to TRBD2. The CDR3 extends over 17 amino acids. The germline CDR1 and CDR2 sequences are LNHDA and SQIVND (reference sequence). Germline trimming cut 3 bases from V and 7 bases from J; bases unmatched to any gene: 13. CDR3 loop: CASSMEREVLLENEQFF. The CDR3 DNA is TGTGCCAGTAGTATGGAGCGGGAGGTATTATTGGAGAATGAGCAGTTCTTC.

The chain is built from TRBV25-1 and TRBJ2-2; 7 bases match TRBD2. The junction had 7 bases not matched to a gene; V was cut back by 4 bases and J by 2 bases. From germline, CDR1 is MGHDK and CDR2 SYGVNS. The CDR3 totals 16 residues. The CDR3 DNA is TGTGCCAGCAGTGGTCTAGCGGTTATCAACACCGGGGAGCTGTTTTTT. Translated: CASSGLAVINTGELFF. The whole variable domain, filled in from reference TRBV25-1 and TRBJ2-2, reads EADIYQTPRYLVIGTGKKITLECSQTMGHDKMYWYQQDPGMELHLIHYSYGVNSTEKGDLSSESTVSRIRTEHFPLTLESARPSHTSQYLCASSGLAVINTGELFFGEGSRLTVL.

V gene TRBV7-2 combines with J gene TRBJ2-1, with TRBD2 identical over 8 bases. Losses at the gene ends were 0 bases for V and 5 bases for J; bases not matched to a gene: 9. The germline V gene encodes CDR1 SGHTA and CDR2 FQGNSA. The CDR3 has 17 residues. This CDR3 is CASSLALTGLGDNEQFF. CDR3 nucleotide sequence: TGTGCCAGCAGCTTAGCGCTAACGGGACTAGGGGACAATGAGCAGTTCTTC.

The sample holds a few counts of this clonotype. This chain joins TRBV7-3 and TRBJ1-3, with 9 positions matching TRBD1. Germline V gives CDR1 SGHTA, CDR2 FQGTGA. The CDR3 contains 14 residues. The J segment lost 4 bases and the V segment lost 5 bases, leaving 3 bases of the junction unmatched. This CDR3 reads CASSLTGGGNTIYF. The DNA for the CDR3 is TGTGCCAGCAGCCTTACAGGGGGCGGAAACACCATATATTTT.

In this sample, this clonotype turned up once. The rearrangement uses TRBV4-1 and TRBJ2-1, with 14 bases aligning to TRBD2. J was trimmed by 6 bases and V by 4 bases; bases with no gene match: 2. CDR1 is MGHRA, CDR2 YSYEKL, per germline. The CDR3 is 15 amino acids. The CDR3 loop reads CASSRLAGGFNEQFF. The CDR3 nucleotides read TGCGCCAGCAGCCGACTAGCGGGAGGGTTCAATGAGCAGTTCTTC.

The CDR3 nucleotides are TGTGCCAGCAGCGTTACTAGCGGTAGCACAGATACGCAGTATTTT. This codes for CASSVTSGSTDTQYF. The chain links TRBV9 to TRBJ2-3; TRBD2 matches 8 bases. Trimming took 2 bases from V and 0 from J; bases not matched to a gene: 2. Germline CDR1 is SGDLS and CDR2 is YYNGEE. The length of the CDR3 is 15 residues.

This clonotype was observed many times. The DNA of the CDR3 is TGTGCCAGCAGTTTAAGGCTTGGGACAGGCTTCCAAGAGACCCAGTACTTC. The encoded protein is CASSLRLGTGFQETQYF. V gene TRBV12-3 or TRBV12-4 combines with J gene TRBJ2-5; 8 bases line up with TRBD1. The CDR3 sequence is 17 residues long. Trimming took 2 bases from V and 1 from J; bases not matched to a gene: 9.

The chain couples TRBV30 to TRBJ2-7, with a weak D call TRBD2 (7 bases). V lost 5 bases, J lost 10 bases, and 15 bases lay in between. CDR1 is GTSNPN, CDR2 SVGIG, per germline (reference sequence). CDR3 length: 11 amino acids. CDR3: CAWAGAHTQYF. CDR3 coding DNA: TGTGCCTGGGCGGGGGCTCACACCCAGTACTTC.